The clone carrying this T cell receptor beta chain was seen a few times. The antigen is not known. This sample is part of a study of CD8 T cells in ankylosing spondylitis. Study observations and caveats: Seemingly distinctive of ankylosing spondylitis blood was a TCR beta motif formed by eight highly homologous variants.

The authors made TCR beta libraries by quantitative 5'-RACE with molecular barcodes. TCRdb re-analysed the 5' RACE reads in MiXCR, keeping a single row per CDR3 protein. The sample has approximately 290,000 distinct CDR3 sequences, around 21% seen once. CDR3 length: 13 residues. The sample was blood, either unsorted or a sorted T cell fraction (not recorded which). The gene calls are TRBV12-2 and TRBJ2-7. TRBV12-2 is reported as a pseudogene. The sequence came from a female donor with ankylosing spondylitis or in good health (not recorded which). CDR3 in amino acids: CASRFRGPYEQYF. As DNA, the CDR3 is TGTGCAAGTCGCTTTCGAGGCCCCTACGAGCAGTACTTC.